Many counts were recorded for the clone carrying this T cell receptor (beta chain). The CDR3 is 15 amino acids. V was trimmed by 3 bases and J by 5 bases, leaving 16 bases between them. The second PCR ran roughly 6 to 12 cycles with a sample-barcoded 5' primer and J-beta primers. Each cDNA molecule received a tag from a template-switch adaptor that had 12 random nucleotides. TCRdb re-derived calls from the 5' RACE reads in MiXCR, one entry per CDR3 protein. The top ten hold around a sixth of the sample, which has 870,000 or so distinct CDR3 sequences, under 35% seen once. The data derive from a study of blood T cells in healthy people across ages.

The chain is built from TRBV12-3 or TRBV12-4 and TRBJ1-2; D is unresolved. Sequencing was carried out using blood. This sequence was found in an elderly woman in good health. CDR3 in amino acids: CASSFSGTYVYGYTF. The CDR3 bases are TGTGCCAGCAGTTTTTCAGGCACCTACGTTTATGGCTACACCTTC.